This TCR beta chain was observed in a study of shared clonotypes between healthy human individuals. This clone was seen repeatedly, ten times or more. Its target is not known. Regarding the study as a whole: The genetic and exposure-history diversity represented was limited by few donors. Non-shared clonotypes were found to have lower generation probabilities than the clonotypes that were shared by all four of the sorted-subset donors.

The CDR3 length is 13 residues. CDR1 and CDR2 from the germline V gene are GTSNPN and SVGIG (reference sequence). V was cut by 1 base and J by 1 base, with 7 bases left in between. Libraries were prepared by immunoSEQ multiplex PCR; TCRdb keeps only in-frame clonotypes and omits some of them. The sample lists about 1.1 million clones; about 72% were seen once. Splitting the CD4+ cells yielded a CD45RA+ naive subset and a CD45RA-negative memory subset. The sample taken for sequencing was memory CD4+ T cells from PBMCs. Subset: CD45RA-negative fraction. The V gene is TRBV30, the J gene TRBJ1-1; possibly TRBD1 for D (5 bases). The receptor was isolated from a man aged 18 to 35 in good health. Some clones in this sample may be carry-over from other donors' samples. The CDR3 loop reads CAWSGQGNTEAFF. DNA for the CDR3: TGTGCCTGGAGTGGTCAGGGGAACACTGAAGCTTTCTTT.